The clone carrying this T cell receptor (beta chain) was detected ten times or more. What it binds is not known. The entry originates in a study of spatial heterogeneity in lung cancer. Study information: For the average unique TCR and UMI combination, more than eight occurrences appeared in raw reads. Study-wide results and limits: Blood showed ubiquitous tumor TCRs more often at resection than at routine follow-up.

This sample's time point: sample taken at primary tumor resection. Unsorted tumor, nontumor lung tissue or cryopreserved PBMC supplied the whole RNA. In TCRdb, the 5' RACE reads were re-called with MiXCR into one record per CDR3 protein. The table records over 10,000 distinct CDR3 sequences, 3.8% of them present only once. Germline values: CDR1 MDHEN, CDR2 SYDVKM. CDR3 size: 12 residues. V was trimmed by 4 bases and J by 8 bases, leaving 11 bases between them. The specimen was PBMCs, collected at surgery. The TCR was taken from a male donor with early-stage non-small cell lung cancer. The J gene is TRBJ1-2, the V gene TRBV28; D is unclear. The CDR3 loop is CASSSGNGGYTF. The CDR3 coding sequence is TGTGCCAGCAGTTCGGGAAACGGAGGCTACACCTTC.